The rows below give T cell receptor beta chains drawn from one sample of a study of blood T cells in healthy people across ages. Using its own MiXCR run on the 5' RACE reads, TCRdb lists one record per CDR3 protein. The data contain 1.5 million to 1.8 million distinct CDR3 sequences, roughly 43% of them singletons. What was sequenced was blood. Receptors originate from a young woman in good health. Each CDR3 is given with its conserved first and last residue. The order of the fields is J gene, V gene, clone size, D gene, CDR3 protein, CDR3 DNA. The D gene is left open where the match is weak. Size tells how often a clone was seen (once, few, many) or the class of an expanded clone, and some rows leave it out.

>TRBJ2-4|TRBV10-3|few|TRBD2
CATSGGNTAKNIQYF
TGTGCCACTTCGGGGGGGAATACGGCCAAAAACATTCAGTACTTC
>TRBJ2-5|TRBV7-9|few|NA
CASSFPGWSVQETQYF
TGTGCCAGCAGCTTCCCAGGGTGGTCGGTCCAAGAGACCCAGTACTTC
>TRBJ1-4|TRBV7-2|NA|TRBD1
CASSPGQAREKLFF
TGTGCCAGCAGCCCCGGACAGGCGAGGGAAAAACTGTTTTTT
>TRBJ2-1|TRBV20-1|NA|NA
CSATRQLSTNEQSF
TGCAGTGCTACAAGACAGTTGTCTACCAATGAGCAGTCCTTC
>TRBJ1-1|TRBV6-1|NA|TRBD1
CASSETGETEAFF
TGTGCCAGCAGTGAAACAGGGGAGACTGAAGCTTTCTTT
>TRBJ2-1|TRBV5-1|NA|TRBD2
CASRLPTAASGGVGNEQFF
TGCGCCAGCAGGCTTCCCACCGCCGCTAGCGGGGGAGTGGGCAATGAGCAGTTCTTC
>TRBJ2-1|TRBV15|many|NA
CATNLFESGRYNEQFF
TGTGCCACTAACCTATTCGAGAGCGGGCGCTACAATGAGCAGTTCTTC
>TRBJ2-7|TRBV4-2|NA|NA
CASSQDQRVPSYEQYF
TGTGCCAGCAGCCAAGATCAAAGGGTCCCATCCTACGAGCAGTACTTC
>TRBJ1-1|TRBV12-3/TRBV12-4|NA|NA
CASRPSGSEAFF
TGTGCCAGCAGGCCCTCGGGGTCTGAAGCTTTCTTT
>TRBJ1-4|TRBV4-3|many|TRBD1
CASSAGTGDEKLFF
TGCGCCAGCAGCGCCGGGACAGGGGATGAAAAACTGTTTTTT
>TRBJ2-7|TRBV7-9|NA|NA
CASSHRTRLYEQYF
TGTGCCAGCAGCCATAGGACCAGGCTCTACGAGCAGTACTTC
>TRBJ2-5|TRBV7-8|NA|NA
CASSLLRQGNHNEQYF
TGTGCCAGCAGCTTACTTAGGCAGGGGAACCACAATGAGCAGTACTTC
>TRBJ2-7|TRBV5-1|NA|NA
CASSRITGTEQYF
TGCGCCAGCAGCCGTATTACAGGGACCGAGCAGTACTTC
>TRBJ1-1|TRBV7-2|NA|NA
CASSLLGVYTEAFF
TGTGCCAGCAGCTTATTGGGGGTTTACACTGAAGCTTTCTTT
>TRBJ2-7|TRBV10-3|few|NA
CAISSTGTTLYEQYF
TGTGCCATCAGTTCGACCGGGACAACACTCTACGAGCAGTACTTC
>TRBJ1-1|TRBV7-2|once|NA
CASSLEGSRLRNTEAFF
TGTGCCAGCAGCTTAGAAGGGAGCCGATTGAGGAACACTGAAGCTTTCTTT
>TRBJ2-7|TRBV29-1|few|NA
CSVDTGSSYEQYF
TGCAGCGTTGATACGGGAAGCTCCTACGAGCAGTACTTC
>TRBJ2-1|TRBV4-3|NA|TRBD2
CASSPFGTSGSYNEQFF
TGCGCCAGCAGCCCTTTCGGGACTAGCGGGAGTTACAATGAGCAGTTCTTC
>TRBJ2-3|TRBV20-1|NA|TRBD2
CSAAKKAGGLTDTQYF
TGCAGTGCTGCGAAAAAAGCGGGGGGGCTTACAGATACGCAGTATTTT
>TRBJ1-5|TRBV4-1|NA|NA
CASSQILGVSNQPQHF
TGCGCCAGCAGCCAAATACTAGGGGTTAGCAATCAGCCCCAGCATTTT
>TRBJ2-1|TRBV6-5|few|TRBD2
CASRMTSGLVNEQFF
TGTGCCAGCAGGATGACTAGCGGTCTCGTCAATGAGCAGTTCTTC
>TRBJ2-5|TRBV5-1|few|NA
CASSLSMGEQYF
TGCGCCAGCAGCTTGAGTATGGGGGAGCAGTACTTC
>TRBJ2-1|TRBV20-1|many|NA
CSARFLSGEVYNEQFF
TGCAGTGCTAGATTCCTCTCGGGGGAAGTATACAATGAGCAGTTCTTC
>TRBJ2-1|TRBV12-3/TRBV12-4|NA|TRBD1
CASRNRDSQNEQFF
TGTGCCAGCAGAAACCGGGACAGTCAAAATGAGCAGTTCTTC
>TRBJ2-5|TRBV12-3/TRBV12-4|once|TRBD2
CASSLLAGVRYF
TGTGCCAGCAGTTTACTAGCGGGAGTTCGGTACTTC
>TRBJ2-7|TRBV10-3|NA|NA
CAISVDWRYEQYF
TGTGCCATCAGTGTGGACTGGCGCTACGAGCAGTACTTC
>TRBJ1-5|TRBV7-7|NA|NA
CASSLDTVLQPQHF
TGTGCTAGCAGCTTAGATACGGTACTACAGCCCCAGCATTTT
>TRBJ2-5|TRBV10-3|NA|TRBD2
CAISTSGGSQETRYF
TGTGCCATCAGCACTAGCGGGGGGAGCCAAGAGACCCGGTACTTC
>TRBJ2-7|TRBV30|few|NA
CAWSAAYEQYF
TGTGCCTGGAGTGCGGCCTACGAGCAGTACTTC
>TRBJ1-2|TRBV21-1|few|NA
CASSKPQAGNYGYTF
TGTGCCAGCAGCAAGCCCCAGGCAGGGAACTATGGCTACACCTTC
>TRBJ2-3|TRBV28|many|TRBD2
CASSLGGSGTDTQYF
TGTGCCAGCAGTTTGGGCGGGAGTGGGACAGATACGCAGTATTTT
>TRBJ1-1|TRBV20-1|few|NA
CSARAPGRVEAFF
TGCAGTGCTAGAGCCCCTGGGCGCGTGGAAGCTTTCTTT
>TRBJ2-3|TRBV20-1|once|TRBD2
CSARDRRAGGSYTQYF
TGCAGTGCTAGAGATCGGAGAGCGGGAGGGTCATATACGCAGTATTTT
>TRBJ2-1|TRBV9|many|NA
CASSYGGPGEQFF
TGTGCCAGCAGCTACGGAGGGCCAGGGGAGCAGTTCTTC
>TRBJ2-3|TRBV5-1|NA|NA
CASSFDSTTDTQYF
TGCGCCAGCAGCTTCGACAGTACCACAGATACGCAGTATTTT
>TRBJ1-5|TRBV19|NA|NA
CASTTGGKGQPQHF
TGTGCCAGTACGACAGGAGGAAAAGGCCAGCCCCAGCATTTT
>TRBJ1-1|TRBV7-2|few|NA
CASSFYRNTEAFF
TGTGCCAGCAGTTTCTACAGGAACACTGAAGCTTTCTTT
>TRBJ2-1|TRBV29-1|many|TRBD2
CSVVRWTSGKSPYNEQFF
TGCAGCGTTGTAAGGTGGACTAGCGGAAAGTCCCCCTACAATGAGCAGTTCTTC
>TRBJ2-3|TRBV9|NA|NA
CATGMRDSSDTQYF
TGTGCCACAGGGATGAGGGATTCGTCGGATACGCAGTATTTT
>TRBJ2-1|TRBV4-1|once|TRBD2
CASSQDPGLAGGVCNEQFF
TGCGCCAGCAGCCAAGATCCGGGACTAGCGGGAGGGGTATGCAATGAGCAGTTCTTC
>TRBJ2-1|TRBV12-3/TRBV12-4|few|TRBD2
CASSLPGTSGREQFF
TGTGCCAGCAGTCTCCCCGGGACTAGCGGCCGGGAGCAGTTCTTC
>TRBJ1-6|TRBV2|few|TRBD1
CATATGGYNSHLHF
TGTGCCACCGCGACAGGGGGGTATAATTCACACCTCCACTTT
>TRBJ2-1|TRBV20-1|NA|TRBD2
CSAERGGSYTEQFF
TGCAGTGCCGAGCGGGGGGGCTCCTACACTGAGCAGTTCTTC
>TRBJ1-6|TRBV2|few|NA
CASSNAQGISSPLHF
TGTGCCAGCAGTAACGCACAGGGCATCAGCTCACCCCTCCACTTT
>TRBJ2-1|TRBV20-1|once|TRBD2
CSASDWAGGQNEQFF
TGCAGTGCTAGCGACTGGGCGGGAGGGCAGAATGAGCAGTTCTTC
>TRBJ1-1|TRBV7-2|NA|NA
CASRQPGGDTEAFF
TGTGCCAGCAGGCAACCGGGCGGGGACACTGAAGCTTTCTTT
>TRBJ2-1|TRBV7-2|NA|NA
CTSSYNRDNEQFF
TGTACCAGCAGCTACAACAGGGACAATGAGCAGTTCTTC
>TRBJ1-1|TRBV9|NA|NA
CASGSRNTEAFF
TGTGCCAGCGGATCCAGGAACACTGAAGCTTTCTTT
>TRBJ2-7|TRBV20-1|NA|NA
CSASGRYYEQYF
TGCAGTGCTAGCGGGAGATACTACGAGCAGTACTTC
>TRBJ2-3|TRBV12-3/TRBV12-4|few|NA
CASSLARAGVIGTQYF
TGTGCCAGCAGTTTAGCCCGGGCCGGGGTAATTGGTACGCAGTATTTT
>TRBJ2-3|TRBV30|NA|NA
CACHLSGAGTDTQYF
TGTGCCTGTCACCTCTCGGGGGCGGGGACAGATACGCAGTATTTT
>TRBJ2-7|TRBV20-1|NA|NA
CSARKPGVLVEQYF
TGCAGTGCCAGGAAGCCGGGGGTATTGGTTGAGCAGTACTTC
>TRBJ2-1|TRBV27|once|NA
CASSVSPSYNEQFF
TGTGCCAGCAGTGTATCCCCCTCGTACAATGAGCAGTTCTTC
>TRBJ1-6|TRBV2|NA|TRBD1
CASRRGQGNSPLHF
TGTGCCAGCAGACGTGGACAGGGGAATTCACCCCTCCACTTT
>TRBJ2-3|TRBV7-9|NA|NA
CASSPPLRLGTDTQYF
TGTGCCAGCAGCCCACCGCTAAGACTCGGCACAGATACGCAGTATTTT
>TRBJ2-7|TRBV7-2|NA|NA
CASTAQGRSYEQYF
TGTGCCAGCACGGCACAGGGAAGATCCTACGAGCAGTACTTC
>TRBJ2-1|TRBV3-1|NA|TRBD1
CASSPGQGGYNEQFF
TGTGCCAGCAGCCCGGGACAGGGGGGCTACAATGAGCAGTTCTTC
>TRBJ2-5|TRBV7-9|few|TRBD2
CASSFTEIGRETQYF
TGTGCCAGCAGCTTTACGGAGATCGGGAGGGAGACCCAGTACTTC
>TRBJ2-2|TRBV20-1|NA|TRBD2
CSARGGFSGEQFF
TGCAGTGCTCGGGGGGGTTTCAGTGGGGAGCAGTTTTTT
>TRBJ2-7|TRBV27|few|NA
CASSFFGSYEQYF
TGTGCCAGCAGTTTTTTTGGCTCCTACGAGCAGTACTTC